This is a list of T cell receptor beta chains from one sample in a study of response to subunit inactivated influenza vaccine. MiXCR, run by TCRdb on the RT-PCR reads, gives a single entry per CDR3 protein. The table includes 400,000 to 650,000 distinct CDR3 sequences, approximately 7.7% detected once. The input for sequencing was PBMCs from blood, taken roughly 24 months after vaccination. These receptors were obtained from a man aged 50-75 years who received an inactivated influenza vaccine. Each CDR3 is given with its conserved first and last residue. D genes are given only for firm matches. The listing skips clone size in some rows; elsewhere it reads once, few, many or a size class.

cdr3_aa	cdr3_nt	j_call	v_call	clone_size	d_call
CASSHHRDPAYEQYF	TGTGCCAGCAGCCATCACCGGGACCCAGCCTACGAGCAGTACTTC	TRBJ2-7	TRBV4-2	few	-
CSARPGLNGAGTQYF	TGCAGTGCTAGGCCGGGCCTAAACGGTGCCGGGACCCAGTACTTC	TRBJ2-5	TRBV20-1	-	-
CASDSGGNTEAFF	TGTGCCAGCGACTCGGGGGGGAACACTGAAGCTTTCTTT	TRBJ1-1	TRBV28	-	-
CASSPASWRGYTF	TGTGCCAGCAGTCCCGCTAGTTGGCGTGGCTACACCTTC	TRBJ1-2	TRBV27	few	-
CASESVSMNTEAFF	TGTGCCAGCGAGTCAGTGTCCATGAACACTGAAGCTTTCTTT	TRBJ1-1	TRBV9	many	-
CASSQEGPYGYTF	TGCGCCAGCAGCCAAGAAGGTCCCTATGGCTACACCTTC	TRBJ1-2	TRBV4-3	-	-
CASGVGGLSGANVLTF	TGCGCCAGCGGGGTGGGCGGCCTCTCTGGGGCCAACGTCCTGACTTTC	TRBJ2-6	TRBV5-1	-	-
CASSRLWGPTNTDTQYF	TGTGCCAGCAGCCGCCTCTGGGGACCGACAAACACAGATACGCAGTATTTT	TRBJ2-3	TRBV28	many	-
CASRGDNYQPQHF	TGTGCCAGCAGAGGGGACAACTATCAGCCCCAGCATTTT	TRBJ1-5	TRBV6-1	-	-
CASSDFLGSTEAFF	TGTGCCAGCAGTGACTTTCTGGGGAGCACTGAAGCTTTCTTT	TRBJ1-1	TRBV6-1	-	-
CASSMDGRIYEQYF	TGTGCCAGCAGTATGGACGGGAGAATATACGAGCAGTACTTC	TRBJ2-7	TRBV25-1	-	-
CASSPDSLNTEAFF	TGTGCCAGCAGTCCTGACAGCCTGAACACTGAAGCTTTCTTT	TRBJ1-1	TRBV12-3/TRBV12-4	many	-
CASSYAQGTYGYTF	TGTGCCAGCAGTTACGCACAGGGTACCTATGGCTACACCTTC	TRBJ1-2	TRBV6-5	many	-
CSARDRRQGGDGELFF	TGCAGTGCTAGAGATCGGAGACAGGGTGGGGACGGGGAGCTGTTTTTT	TRBJ2-2	TRBV20-1	many	TRBD1
CASSWIRGVELHNEQFF	TGCGCCAGCAGCTGGATCAGGGGCGTGGAGTTGCACAATGAGCAGTTCTTC	TRBJ2-1	TRBV5-1	few	-
CASSQDRGPDTQYF	TGCGCCAGCAGCCAAGATAGGGGCCCAGATACGCAGTATTTT	TRBJ2-3	TRBV4-1	-	-
CASSRNPREQETQYF	TGTGCCAGCAGCCGAAACCCCCGGGAACAAGAGACCCAGTACTTC	TRBJ2-5	TRBV5-5	few	-
CASSATSGYSYEQYF	TGTGCCAGCAGCGCAACTAGCGGGTACTCCTACGAGCAGTACTTC	TRBJ2-7	TRBV7-9	-	TRBD2
CASSRGAYGYTF	TGCGCCAGCAGCCGCGGTGCTTATGGCTACACCTTC	TRBJ1-2	TRBV4-3	many	-
CASTSGLAMSEQFF	TGTGCCAGCACATCCGGACTAGCGATGAGTGAGCAGTTCTTC	TRBJ2-1	TRBV2	many	TRBD2
CASRPSGSQETQYF	TGCGCCAGCCGCCCCTCGGGCAGTCAAGAGACCCAGTACTTC	TRBJ2-5	TRBV5-1	-	-
CASSWGRTGELFF	TGTGCCAGCAGCTGGGGGCGAACCGGGGAGCTGTTTTTT	TRBJ2-2	TRBV6-1	many	-
CSARGPASTDTQYF	TGCAGTGCTAGAGGGCCAGCTAGCACAGATACGCAGTATTTT	TRBJ2-3	TRBV20-1	few	-
CSARLDWTDTQYF	TGCAGTGCTAGGCTAGATTGGACAGATACGCAGTATTTT	TRBJ2-3	TRBV20-1	few	-
CASGWNNQPQHF	TGTGCCAGTGGTTGGAACAATCAGCCCCAGCATTTT	TRBJ1-5	TRBV19	-	-
CASSLRPSARTDTQYF	TGTGCCAGCAGCTTACGTCCTAGCGCTCGCACAGATACGCAGTATTTT	TRBJ2-3	TRBV7-2	few	-
CAIRDREGQPQHF	TGTGCCATCAGGGACAGGGAAGGTCAGCCCCAGCATTTT	TRBJ1-5	TRBV10-3	-	TRBD1
CASSVSRLAGRDNEQFF	TGTGCCAGCAGTGTTTCGAGACTAGCGGGAAGGGACAATGAGCAGTTCTTC	TRBJ2-1	TRBV6-4	few	TRBD2
CSVTGTSSYNEQFF	TGCAGCGTTACCGGGACTAGCTCCTACAATGAGCAGTTCTTC	TRBJ2-1	TRBV29-1	few	TRBD2
CSVRRGEQGEQYF	TGCAGCGTCCGACGGGGGGAGCAAGGCGAGCAGTACTTC	TRBJ2-7	TRBV29-1	-	TRBD2
CASSYSASGRETQYF	TGTGCCAGCAGTTACTCGGCTAGCGGGAGGGAGACCCAGTACTTC	TRBJ2-5	TRBV6-5	many	TRBD2
CSVEGGSTDEQYF	TGCAGCGTTGAAGGGGGCTCCACAGACGAGCAGTACTTC	TRBJ2-7	TRBV29-1	-	-
CASSHTGNSYEQYF	TGTGCCAGCAGTCATACAGGGAACTCCTACGAGCAGTACTTC	TRBJ2-7	TRBV12-3/TRBV12-4	many	-
CASSQDGSGSGETQYF	TGTGCCAGCAGCCAAGATGGGAGCGGGAGTGGAGAGACCCAGTACTTC	TRBJ2-5	TRBV4-2	-	TRBD2
CASPIMGDPSYNEQFF	TGTGCCAGCCCGATTATGGGGGATCCCTCCTACAATGAGCAGTTCTTC	TRBJ2-1	TRBV2	-	-
CATSRVGRGYEQYF	TGTGCCACCAGCAGAGTGGGCAGGGGCTACGAGCAGTACTTC	TRBJ2-7	TRBV15	few	-
CSARRTGGGYEQYF	TGCAGTGCTAGAAGGACAGGGGGAGGATACGAGCAGTACTTC	TRBJ2-7	TRBV20-1	many	TRBD1
CASGTGLGYEQFF	TGTGCCAGCGGGACAGGTCTGGGCTATGAGCAGTTCTTC	TRBJ2-1	TRBV6-1	many	TRBD1
CATSGMERETQYF	TGTGCCACCAGTGGAATGGAAAGAGAGACCCAGTACTTC	TRBJ2-5	TRBV24-1	many	-
CASSEYIGDRGNQPQHF	TGTGCCAGCAGTGAATATATTGGTGACAGGGGCAATCAGCCCCAGCATTTT	TRBJ1-5	TRBV25-1	many	TRBD1
CASSGTGTRTAFF	TGTGCCAGCAGTGGGACAGGGACAAGAACGGCTTTCTTT	TRBJ1-1	TRBV2	-	TRBD1
CASKPKPGGEATGANVLTF	TGTGCCAGCAAACCCAAGCCCGGAGGGGAAGCAACTGGGGCCAACGTCCTGACTTTC	TRBJ2-6	TRBV6-1	few	-
CASSRWTGEQYF	TGTGCCAGCAGCCGATGGACAGGGGAGCAGTACTTC	TRBJ2-7	TRBV3-1	many	TRBD1
CASSTPTGGIYNEQFF	TGTGCCAGTAGTACGCCGACAGGGGGCATCTACAATGAGCAGTTCTTC	TRBJ2-1	TRBV19	-	TRBD1
CASTADGGAQHF	TGTGCCAGCACTGCGGACGGAGGGGCCCAGCATTTT	TRBJ1-5	TRBV2	few	-
CASSRAGNNEQFF	TGTGCCAGCAGTAGGGCAGGGAACAATGAGCAGTTCTTC	TRBJ2-1	TRBV27	many	-
CASSLAGSPSDGYTF	TGTGCCAGCAGCTTAGCGGGCAGCCCGAGCGATGGCTACACCTTC	TRBJ1-2	TRBV7-6	few	-
CASSEYVQYF	TGTGCCAGCAGTGAATATGTCCAGTACTTC	TRBJ2-5	TRBV2	many	-
CASSQGAGGWDEQFF	TGTGCCAGCAGTCAGGGAGCGGGAGGCTGGGATGAGCAGTTCTTC	TRBJ2-1	TRBV12-3/TRBV12-4	many	TRBD2
CASSQVEAGAQETQYF	TGTGCCAGCAGCCAAGTTGAAGCGGGAGCACAAGAGACCCAGTACTTC	TRBJ2-5	TRBV4-2	few	TRBD2
CAWSETGRGSPLHF	TGTGCCTGGAGTGAGACAGGGCGCGGTTCACCCCTCCACTTT	TRBJ1-6	TRBV30	-	TRBD1